The rows below give T cell receptor beta chains drawn from one sample of a study of blood T cell repertoires in COVID-19. The repertoire was sequenced with immunoSEQ multiplex PCR; TCRdb's copy has only in-frame clones and lacks some. In the table there are 150,000 to 200,000 clones, about 90% of which are singletons. Sequencing was done on a sample of peripheral blood. The receptors stem from a man between 40 and 49 years old with active or convalescent COVID-19. The CDR3 runs from the conserved cysteine through the conserved F or W. The order of the fields is CDR3 DNA, CDR3 protein, clone size, V gene, J gene, D gene. D genes are given only for firm matches. Size tells how often a clone was seen (once, few, many) or the class of an expanded clone, and some rows leave it out.

CDR3 DNA: TGTGCCAGCAGCCAGGTCCCTTCGGGCACTGAAGCTTTCTTT; CDR3 protein: CASSQVPSGTEAFF; clone size: NA; V gene: TRBV14; J gene: TRBJ1-1; D gene: NA
CDR3 DNA: TGTGCCAGCAGTGATGTAGCGGGGGACCCGCAGTATTTT; CDR3 protein: CASSDVAGDPQYF; clone size: NA; V gene: TRBV2; J gene: TRBJ2-3; D gene: TRBD2
CDR3 DNA: TGTGCCAGCAGCTTAGCGAGACAGGGGGCTGTCGGGGAGCTGTTTTTT; CDR3 protein: CASSLARQGAVGELFF; clone size: few; V gene: TRBV7-8; J gene: TRBJ2-2; D gene: TRBD1
CDR3 DNA: TGTGCCAGCAGTCCATACAGGGGGGACAACTACGAGCAGTACTTC; CDR3 protein: CASSPYRGDNYEQYF; clone size: NA; V gene: TRBV6-2/TRBV6-3; J gene: TRBJ2-7; D gene: TRBD1
CDR3 DNA: TGCAGCGTTGAAGGTGGTGGGGCAGGAGATACGCAGTATTTT; CDR3 protein: CSVEGGGAGDTQYF; clone size: NA; V gene: TRBV29-1; J gene: TRBJ2-3; D gene: NA
CDR3 DNA: TGTGCCAGCAGCCGCGGCTCGGACAGGGAAGCTTTCTTT; CDR3 protein: CASSRGSDREAFF; clone size: NA; V gene: TRBV11-3; J gene: TRBJ1-1; D gene: TRBD1
CDR3 DNA: TGTGCCAGCAGCCCTCTTACAGGGGCCGCCGGGGAGCTGTTTTTT; CDR3 protein: CASSPLTGAAGELFF; clone size: NA; V gene: TRBV9; J gene: TRBJ2-2; D gene: TRBD1
CDR3 DNA: TGTGCCAGCAGCTTATCTGGCGGAGCTAACTATGGCTACACCTTC; CDR3 protein: CASSLSGGANYGYTF; clone size: NA; V gene: TRBV7-2; J gene: TRBJ1-2; D gene: NA
CDR3 DNA: TGTGCCAGCAGTTTAGGGGGCCGGGGTCAGCCCCAGCATTTT; CDR3 protein: CASSLGGRGQPQHF; clone size: NA; V gene: TRBV28; J gene: TRBJ1-5; D gene: NA
CDR3 DNA: TGTGCCAGCAGCGGACGGGACAGGGGCCTGGGAGGAGGCTCACCCCTCCACTTT; CDR3 protein: CASSGRDRGLGGGSPLHF; clone size: NA; V gene: TRBV5-4; J gene: TRBJ1-6; D gene: TRBD1
CDR3 DNA: TGTGCCAGCTCACTTTGGGACTCGTCAGGGAGCTCCTATAATTCACCCCTCCACTTT; CDR3 protein: CASSLWDSSGSSYNSPLHF; clone size: NA; V gene: TRBV18; J gene: TRBJ1-6; D gene: NA
CDR3 DNA: TGTGCCAGCAGCCTTCTAGGACAGGGGACCTATGGCTACACCTTC; CDR3 protein: CASSLLGQGTYGYTF; clone size: NA; V gene: TRBV14; J gene: TRBJ1-2; D gene: TRBD1
CDR3 DNA: TGCGCCAGCAGCTTGGGGGGCAGAACTAATGAAAAACTGTTTTTT; CDR3 protein: CASSLGGRTNEKLFF; clone size: NA; V gene: TRBV5-1; J gene: TRBJ1-4; D gene: NA
CDR3 DNA: TGTGCCAGCAGCTTAGCCGCCGGGAATGAAGAAAAACTGTTTTTT; CDR3 protein: CASSLAAGNEEKLFF; clone size: NA; V gene: TRBV7-9; J gene: TRBJ1-4; D gene: NA
CDR3 DNA: TGTGCCAGCAGCCCTCGGACAGTTGCAACTAATGAAAAACTGTTTTTT; CDR3 protein: CASSPRTVATNEKLFF; clone size: NA; V gene: TRBV9; J gene: TRBJ1-4; D gene: NA
CDR3 DNA: TGTGCCAGCAGCCAAACCTGGACAGGGAACTATGGCTACACCTTC; CDR3 protein: CASSQTWTGNYGYTF; clone size: NA; V gene: TRBV3-1/TRBV3-2; J gene: TRBJ1-2; D gene: TRBD1
CDR3 DNA: TGTGCCAGCAGTCCCGGGACAGGGGCGAACTATGGCTACACCTTC; CDR3 protein: CASSPGTGANYGYTF; clone size: NA; V gene: TRBV5-6; J gene: TRBJ1-2; D gene: TRBD1
CDR3 DNA: TGTGCCTGGAGTGCGGGGGGGCGTGAGCAGTTCTTC; CDR3 protein: CAWSAGGREQFF; clone size: NA; V gene: TRBV30; J gene: TRBJ2-1; D gene: TRBD2